Sequencing of this T cell receptor (beta chain) was carried out in a study of blood T cell repertoires in COVID-19 (TCRdb year 2020). At the level of the whole study: Collaborator samples came from the United States, Italy and Spain and covered acute and convalescent phases of COVID-19. The material from the prospective study consisted of cDNA or gDNA derived from T cells, B-cell-depleted T cells, or PBMCs. Deeply sampled blood TCRbeta repertoires from subjects exposed to, actively infected with, or recovered from COVID-19 were included in the dataset. The repertoires were made available in a free public database intended to serve as a resource for research on the immune response to SARS-CoV-2. Samples were obtained from the ongoing ImmuneRACE study (first 160 participants) and from some 1,300 subjects provided by 6 global collaborators. Sample metadata almost always included a de-identified subject ID, COVID-19 status, age in years and sex. HLA class I and class II types, where available, came from metadata supplied by the sample provider rather than from assay-based typing.

A word on this clone: Its antigen is unknown. Per-base quality was not reported, and no clone a single base away is much larger than it.

Findings and caveats that apply to the study as a whole: How much clinical and demographic metadata was included differed by source and by participant, and the metadata was provided uncurated.

At the junction V is shortened by 2 bases and J by 7 bases; bases outside the gene matches: 17. The CDR1 and CDR2 encoded by the germline V gene (reference sequence) are GTSNPN and SVGIG. The CDR3 runs 17 amino acids, cysteine and phenylalanine included. Just the 51-base CDR3 DNA is kept, in frame starting at base 1. Collaborating institutions collected whole blood in K2EDTA tubes following their own protocols. For TCRbeta analysis, collaborators shipped samples as frozen whole blood, isolated PBMCs, or DNA extracted from either of those sample types. The immunoSEQ Assay, a bias-controlled multiplex PCR, was used to amplify TCRbeta CDR3 regions from genomic DNA. As for the original processing: The number of nucleated cells in each sample was estimated from the amplification of reference gene primers within the assay. To quantify the absolute abundance of each unique TCRbeta CDR3 rearrangement, sequence reads were collapsed and filtered. Productive Simpson clonality was computed per sample as the square root of Simpson's diversity index over productive rearrangements. TCRdb retrieved this table from immuneACCESS and kept in-frame rearrangements only. Not all clones are present; in checked studies, unresolved V genes account for under half, and no reason is known for the remainder. That table furnishes V, J and clone size, whereas the DNA furnished D and trimming. This sample gives some 670,000 clones in total; about 90% of them show up just once. Together, the top ten hold about 0.24% of the sample.

The chain links TRBV30 with TRBJ2-3; TRBD2 agrees with 8 junctional bases. Sequenced material: peripheral blood. The sequence came from a woman younger than 30 with acute or convalescent COVID-19. The DNA sequence reads TGTGCCTGGAGTTTCCCTCGGGTAGCGGGGAGATTTTATACGCAGTATTTT. Its translation reads: CAWSFPRVAGRFYTQYF.